This TCR beta chain was documented in a study of T cells in Graves' hyperthyroidism and ophthalmopathy. About the study: At initial diagnosis, before any treatment had begun, peripheral blood was obtained.

The ends were cut back, 4 bases at V and 8 bases at J, with 12 bases in the middle. Per germline, CDR1 SGHDT and CDR2 YYEEEE. The CDR3 is 12 residues long. Overall study results and limits: The model predicted ophthalmopathy a median around 6.5 months before onset.

The investigators amplified TCR beta CDR3 regions from RNA transcripts. TCR CDR3 underwent first-round RT-PCR with the HTBI primer set. MiXCR, run by TCRdb on the multiplex PCR reads, gives a single entry per CDR3 protein. This repertoire shows 350,000 to 400,000 distinct CDR3 sequences, around 20% found once; its top ten account for over 35%. This clonotype was counted many times. Its target is unknown. Active moderate-to-severe ophthalmopathy, Clinical Activity Score at least 3, NOSPECS at least 4, under 3 months' duration. Sequencing was done on a sample of blood. The clonotype was recovered from a man between 18 and 29 years old with Graves' ophthalmopathy. The chain recombines TRBV5-6 with TRBJ1-2; weak D call: TRBD1 (5 bases). In DNA, the CDR3 is TGTGCCAGCAGCCGGAGGGGATACGGCTACACCTTC. Encoded protein: CASSRRGYGYTF.